This T cell receptor beta chain was documented in a study of blood T cell repertoires in COVID-19. Study overall: Samples of COVID-19 (acute and convalescent) were obtained from the United States, Italy and Spain. Sources were T cells, B-cell-depleted T cells, or PBMCs; the material itself was cDNA or gDNA.

Per the study methods: From reference gene primer amplification, estimates of nucleated cell counts were derived. Clones were read by immunoSEQ multiplex PCR, and TCRdb kept only the in-frame ones, dropping some. That table gives V, J and clone size, and the DNA gave D and trimming. The profile shows approximately 54,000 clones, 90% of them singletons. V lost 4 bases, J lost 5 bases, and 14 bases stayed unmatched. The CDR3 length is 19 residues. CDR1 and CDR2 from the germline V gene are SGHRS and YFSETQ. The sample taken for sequencing was peripheral blood. The chain links TRBV5-1 to TRBJ1-6; 11 bases fit TRBD1. The TCR comes from a woman aged 40 to 49 with active COVID-19. CDR3 region: CASSAGTGGFQFHNSPLHF. CDR3 nucleotides: TGCGCCAGCAGCGCCGGGACAGGGGGTTTTCAGTTCCATAATTCACCCCTCCACTTT.